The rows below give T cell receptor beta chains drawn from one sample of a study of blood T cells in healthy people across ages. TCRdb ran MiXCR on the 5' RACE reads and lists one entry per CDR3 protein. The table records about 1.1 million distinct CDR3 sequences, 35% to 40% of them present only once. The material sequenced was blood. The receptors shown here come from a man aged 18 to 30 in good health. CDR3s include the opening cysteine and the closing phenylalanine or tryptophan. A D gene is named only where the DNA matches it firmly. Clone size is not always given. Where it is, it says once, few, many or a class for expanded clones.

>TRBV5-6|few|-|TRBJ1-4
TGTGCCAGCAGCCCCGCTTTGCGGAGAGACGATACAACTAATGAAAAACTGTTTTTT
CASSPALRRDDTTNEKLFF
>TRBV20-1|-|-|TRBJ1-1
TGCAGTGCTAGAGGGACCGGTCTTACTGAAGCTTTCTTT
CSARGTGLTEAFF
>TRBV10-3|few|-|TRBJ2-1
TGTGCCATCAGTGACAGGGACTCCTACAATGAGCAGTTCTTC
CAISDRDSYNEQFF
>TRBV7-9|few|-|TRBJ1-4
TGTGCCAGCAGCTCCCAAGAAAAACTGTTTTTT
CASSSQEKLFF
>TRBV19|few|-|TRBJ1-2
TGTGCCAGTAGTATCTACTCTGGCGGGAACTATGGCTACACCTTC
CASSIYSGGNYGYTF
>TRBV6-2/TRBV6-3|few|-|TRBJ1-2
TGTGCCAGCAGCGCGGATGAAGGGTATCATGGCTACACCTTC
CASSADEGYHGYTF
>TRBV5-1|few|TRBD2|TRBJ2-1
TGCGCCAGCAGCTTGGATCCCCTAGCGGGGACCAATGAGCAGTTCTTC
CASSLDPLAGTNEQFF
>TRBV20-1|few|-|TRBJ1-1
TGCAGTGCTAGAAGGGCTTTCTTT
CSARRAFF
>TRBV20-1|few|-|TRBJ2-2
TGCAGTGCTAGGCCCGGACAGACCACCGGGGAGCTGTTTTTT
CSARPGQTTGELFF
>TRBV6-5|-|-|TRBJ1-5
TGTGCCAGCAGTTCGGCGCGGGGAAGCAATCAGCCCCAGCATTTT
CASSSARGSNQPQHF
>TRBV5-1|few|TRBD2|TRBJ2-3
TGCGCCAGCAGCCGGGACACTAGCGGTACAGATACGCAGTATTTT
CASSRDTSGTDTQYF
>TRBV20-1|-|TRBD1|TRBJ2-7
TGCAGTGCTTCGGACAGGCTTTCCTCCTACGAGCAGTACTTC
CSASDRLSSYEQYF
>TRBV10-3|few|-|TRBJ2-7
TGTGCCATCAGACCGCCGACAGGCAATGAGCAGTACTTC
CAIRPPTGNEQYF
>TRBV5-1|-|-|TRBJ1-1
TGCGCCAGCAGCGCCGGGACCGCAAAATTGAACACTGAAGCTTTCTTT
CASSAGTAKLNTEAFF
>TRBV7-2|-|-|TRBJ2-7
TGTGCCAGCAGCTTATATAGGGGAGAGGGCTACGAGCAGTACTTC
CASSLYRGEGYEQYF
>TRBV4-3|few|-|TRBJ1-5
TGCGCCAGCAGCCAAGACAGGGTGGAAGGGCAGCCCCAGCATTTT
CASSQDRVEGQPQHF
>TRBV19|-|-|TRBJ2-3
TGTGCCAGTAGCGGGGGAACAGCGGTTACGCAGTATTTT
CASSGGTAVTQYF
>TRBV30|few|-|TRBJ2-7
TGTGCCTGGAGAAGACAGGACTACAATGAGCAGTACTTC
CAWRRQDYNEQYF
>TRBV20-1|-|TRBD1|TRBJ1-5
TGCAGTGCTAGAGGGGCAACAGGGGGTCAGCCCCAGCATTTT
CSARGATGGQPQHF
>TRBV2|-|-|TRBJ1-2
TGTGCCAGCAGGGGACCACAGAAATCAGAAGGCTACACCTTC
CASRGPQKSEGYTF
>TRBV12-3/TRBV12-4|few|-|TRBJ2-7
TGTGCCAGCAGCTTGTTTGCCAACGAGCAGTACTTC
CASSLFANEQYF
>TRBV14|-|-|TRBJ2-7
TGTGCCAGCAGCTCCATCGGGCGAAATGAGCAGTACTTC
CASSSIGRNEQYF
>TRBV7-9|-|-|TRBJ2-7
TGTACCAGCAGCCTCGGGGCCCAGGCCTACGAGCAGTACTTC
CTSSLGAQAYEQYF
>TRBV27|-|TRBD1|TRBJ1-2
TGTGCCAGCAGTTATACCGGGACAGTTAACTATGGCTACACCTTC
CASSYTGTVNYGYTF
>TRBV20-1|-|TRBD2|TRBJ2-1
TGCAGTGCTCCCTCTCTGAGCTCGCGGGGGGGCGTCCATGAGCAGTTCTTC
CSAPSLSSRGGVHEQFF
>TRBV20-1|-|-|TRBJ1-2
-
CSATLTSYGCTF
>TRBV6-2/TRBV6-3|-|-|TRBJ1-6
TGTGCCAGCACCACAGGGATCTCTCTCCACTTT
CASTTGISLHF
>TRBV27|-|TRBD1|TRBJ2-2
TGTGCCAGCACCTCTTCGACAGGGTATATGACCGGGGAGCTGTTTTTT
CASTSSTGYMTGELFF
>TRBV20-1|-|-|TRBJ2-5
TGCAGTGCTAGGCCTCCGGACCAACGGACCCAGTACTTC
CSARPPDQRTQYF
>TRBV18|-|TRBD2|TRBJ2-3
TGTGCCGGCTCACCACCGAGTGGAGCGGGGGGGACAGATACGCAGTATTTT
CAGSPPSGAGGTDTQYF
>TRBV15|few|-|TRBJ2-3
TGTGCCACCAGCAGAGATCGGGCAGTACTACTTAACACAGATACGCAGTATTTT
CATSRDRAVLLNTDTQYF
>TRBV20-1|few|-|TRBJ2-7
TGCAGTGCTACGGAGGGCATAGCCAATTCCTACGAGCAGTACTTC
CSATEGIANSYEQYF
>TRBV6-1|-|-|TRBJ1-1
TGTGCCACCAACTGGGGGAACACTGAAGCTTTCTTT
CATNWGNTEAFF
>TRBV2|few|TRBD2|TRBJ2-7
TGTGCCAGCAGTGGAGGGACTAGCGGATACAATGAGCAGTACTTC
CASSGGTSGYNEQYF
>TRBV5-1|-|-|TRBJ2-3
TGCGCCAGCAGCTTGGAACGCCCGAGCACAGATACGCAGTATTTT
CASSLERPSTDTQYF
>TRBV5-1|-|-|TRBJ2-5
TGCGCCAGCAGCTTGGAGACCTTGCGTCCAGAGACCCAGTACTTC
CASSLETLRPETQYF
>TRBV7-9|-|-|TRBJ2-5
TGTGCCAGCAGCTTAGACCAAGTGCGAGAGACCCAGTACTTC
CASSLDQVRETQYF
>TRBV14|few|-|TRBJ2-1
TGTGCCAGCAGCCCAAAATTTCCCCCTTCTTCTACCTACAATGAGCAGTTCTTC
CASSPKFPPSSTYNEQFF
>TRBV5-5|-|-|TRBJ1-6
TGTGCCAGCAGCTGGGGAACAGGGTTAACGGCACCTAATTCACCCCTCCACTTT
CASSWGTGLTAPNSPLHF
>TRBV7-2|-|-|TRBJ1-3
TGTGCCAGCAGCTTCGGGAGGAGCTACTCTGGAAACACCATATATTTT
CASSFGRSYSGNTIYF
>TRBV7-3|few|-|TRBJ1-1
TGTGCCAGCAGCTTAAGTCGCGGGGCTGAAGCTTTCTTT
CASSLSRGAEAFF
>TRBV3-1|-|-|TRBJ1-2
TGTGCCAGCAGCCCACCCCCCGGGGAACAGGTCGCTGGCTACACCTTC
CASSPPPGEQVAGYTF
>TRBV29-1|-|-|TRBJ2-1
TGCAGCGTTCAAAGGAACAGATACAATGAGCAGTTCTTC
CSVQRNRYNEQFF
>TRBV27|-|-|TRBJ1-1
TGTGCCAGCAGTTTACAGCAGGGCCCCTCGCTGAACACTGAAGCTTTCTTT
CASSLQQGPSLNTEAFF
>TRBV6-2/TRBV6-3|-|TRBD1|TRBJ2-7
TGTGCCAGCATAAGGACAGGGAGGTACGAGCAGTACTTC
CASIRTGRYEQYF
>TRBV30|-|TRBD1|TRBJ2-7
TGTGCCTGGAGTCCCGACAGGGTAGGCGAGCAGTACTTC
CAWSPDRVGEQYF
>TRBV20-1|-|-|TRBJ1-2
TGCAGTGGGGGGGAATCCATGCTACCCTCCTATGGCTACACCTTC
CSGGESMLPSYGYTF
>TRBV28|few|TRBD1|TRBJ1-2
TGTGCCAGCAGTCCTCCTCCGACAGGGAGCTATGGCTACACCTTC
CASSPPPTGSYGYTF
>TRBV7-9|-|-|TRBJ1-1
TGTGCCAGCAGCTACCCTCCCCCAAGGGAGATCACTGAAGCTTTCTTT
CASSYPPPREITEAFF
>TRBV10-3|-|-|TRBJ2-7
TGTGCCATCAGCGAGGGGACACCATCCTACGAGCAGTACTTC
CAISEGTPSYEQYF
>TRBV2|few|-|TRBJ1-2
TGTGCCAGCCCAAAGTTTTTATACAAGGCCCCCCGGGACTATGGCTACACCTTC
CASPKFLYKAPRDYGYTF
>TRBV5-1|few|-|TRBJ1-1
TGCGCCAGCAGCTTGGCCGGGGGCAGGGTGGCTGAAGCTTTCTTT
CASSLAGGRVAEAFF
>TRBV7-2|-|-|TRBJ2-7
TGTGCCAGCAGCCGATTCGAGTGGGGGAAAGGCGAGCAGTACTTC
CASSRFEWGKGEQYF
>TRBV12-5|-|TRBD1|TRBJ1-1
TGTGCTAGTGGCCCAACCGGGACAGGGAGCACTGAAGCTTTCTTT
CASGPTGTGSTEAFF
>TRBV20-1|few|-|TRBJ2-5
TGCAGTGCTCGAGCGGATCAAGAGACCCAGTACTTC
CSARADQETQYF
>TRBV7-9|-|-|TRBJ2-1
TGTGCCAGCAGCTTTTCTCTAGGATCCAATGAGCAGTTCTTC
CASSFSLGSNEQFF